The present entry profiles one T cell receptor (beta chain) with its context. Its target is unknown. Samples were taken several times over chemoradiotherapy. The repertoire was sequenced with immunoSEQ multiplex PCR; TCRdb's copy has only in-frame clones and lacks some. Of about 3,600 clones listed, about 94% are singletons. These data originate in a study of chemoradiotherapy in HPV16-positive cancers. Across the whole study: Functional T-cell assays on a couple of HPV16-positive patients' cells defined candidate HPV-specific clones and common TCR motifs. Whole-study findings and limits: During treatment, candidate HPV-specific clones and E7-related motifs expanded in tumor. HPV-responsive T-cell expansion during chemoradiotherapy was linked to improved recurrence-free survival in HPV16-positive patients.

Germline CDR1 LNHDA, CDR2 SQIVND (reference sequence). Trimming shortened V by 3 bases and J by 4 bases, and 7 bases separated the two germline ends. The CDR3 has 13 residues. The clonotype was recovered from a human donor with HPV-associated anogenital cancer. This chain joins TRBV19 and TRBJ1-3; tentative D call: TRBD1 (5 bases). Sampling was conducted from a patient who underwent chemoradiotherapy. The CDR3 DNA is TGTGCCAGTAGTATGGGACGGGGAAACACCATATATTTT. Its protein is CASSMGRGNTIYF.